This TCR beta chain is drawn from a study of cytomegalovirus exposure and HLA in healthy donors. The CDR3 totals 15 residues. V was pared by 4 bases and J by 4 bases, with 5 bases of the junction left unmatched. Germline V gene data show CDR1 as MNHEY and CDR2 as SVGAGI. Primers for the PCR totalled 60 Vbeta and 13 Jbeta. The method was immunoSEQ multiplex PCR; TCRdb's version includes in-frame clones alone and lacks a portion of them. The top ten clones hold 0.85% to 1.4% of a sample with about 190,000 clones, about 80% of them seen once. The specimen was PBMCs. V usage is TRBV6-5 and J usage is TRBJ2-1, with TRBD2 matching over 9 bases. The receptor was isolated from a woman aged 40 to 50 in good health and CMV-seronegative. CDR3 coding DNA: TGTGCCAGCAGTTCACGTAGCGGGGGATACAATGAGCAGTTCTTC. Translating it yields CASSSRSGGYNEQFF.